A single sample is the source of the 5 T cell receptor beta chains below, sequenced in a study of breast tumors, draining lymph nodes, adjacent tissues. TCRdb passed the multiplex PCR reads through MiXCR, listing each CDR3 protein once. This sample has about 22,000 distinct CDR3 sequences; 64% occur once, and the top ten carry 15% to 20%. Sequencing was performed on tumor-adjacent breast tissue. The receptors derive from a female donor with breast cancer. Some clones in this sample may be carry-over from other donors' samples.

The genes are TRBV7-3 and TRBJ2-1; maybe TRBD2 (5 bases). Trimming pared 2 bases from V and 9 bases from J, leaving 8 bases between. In germline, CDR1 is SGHTA, CDR2 FQGTGA. The CDR3 has 12 amino acids. The CDR3 region is CASSLPRGEQFF. As DNA, the CDR3 is TGTGCCAGCAGCTTACCTCGGGGTGAGCAGTTCTTC.

The V call is TRBV5-6, the J call TRBJ2-1; D ambiguous. Trimming removed 3 bases from V and 4 bases from J, with 14 bases in between. Germline V gene lookup returns CDR1 SGHDT and CDR2 YYEEEE. The CDR3 is made up of 15 amino acids. Here the CDR3 DNA reads TGTGCCAGCAGCTCCCTTAGAGAACCGTACAATGAGCAGTTCTTC. Amino acids: CASSSLREPYNEQFF.

There are many counts of this clonotype. A much more abundant neighbour one base away suggests this may be a read error. The chain joins TRBV12-3 or TRBV12-4 to TRBJ1-2; no reliable D call. This CDR3 region has 14 residues. The CDR3 loop reads CAGSSPRRNYGYTF. CDR3 DNA sequence: TGTGCCGGCAGTTCCCCTCGGCGGAACTATGGCTACACCTTC.

This clonotype appeared many times. This rearrangement joins TRBV27 to TRBJ2-2; 7 nucleotides match TRBD1. J lost 5 bases, V lost 7 bases, and 7 bases had no gene match. The CDR3 contains 14 residues. Germline CDR1 and CDR2: MNHEY and SMNVEV (reference sequence). The CDR3 DNA sequence: TGTGCCAGCACGGACAGGTTGCATACCGGGGAGCTGTTTTTT. Its translation: CASTDRLHTGELFF.

This clonotype was found many times. The rearrangement uses TRBV7-9 and TRBJ1-4, with D tentatively TRBD1 (6 bases). From germline, CDR1 is SEHNR and CDR2 FQNEAQ (reference sequence). The V end was cut by 9 bases, the J end by 1 base, with 9 bases between. This CDR3 comprises 13 residues. This CDR3 reads CASQGRTNEKLFF. CDR3 DNA sequence: TGTGCCAGTCAGGGGAGAACTAATGAAAAACTGTTTTTT. The whole variable domain, filled in from reference TRBV7-9 and TRBJ1-4, reads DTGVSQNPRHKITKRGQNVTFRCDPISEHNRLYWYRQTLGQGPEFLTYFQNEAQLEKSRLLSDRFSAERPKGSFSTLEIQRTEQGDSAMYLCASQGRTNEKLFFGSGTQLSVL.